These 6 T cell receptor beta chains were sequenced from one sample in a study of shared clonotypes between healthy human individuals. Here immunoSEQ multiplex PCR was the method, and the copy in TCRdb shows in-frame clones only, minus some. The sample includes about 1 million clones, 70% to 80% seen only once; the top ten take 1.5%. Sequencing was carried out using memory CD4+ T cells sorted from blood. Subset reported: CD45RA-negative fraction. These receptors were obtained from a man aged 18 to 29 in good health.

This CDR3 is CASSLVWGGTEAFF. CDR3 DNA: TGTGCCAGCAGCTTAGTATGGGGGGGGACTGAAGCTTTCTTT. The rearrangement joins TRBV7-2 to TRBJ1-1; a possible D gene is TRBD1 (5 bases). Between the trimmed V and J ends, which lost 1 base and 5 bases, there was a span of 11 bases. Germline CDR1 and CDR2: SGHTA and FQGNSA. The CDR3 loop spans 14 amino acids.

Notes on this clone: The identical CDR3 is also encoded by other nucleotide sequences in the sample. The rearrangement uses TRBV14 and TRBJ1-2; no definite D call. The CDR3 runs to 13 residues. Germline CDR1 reads SGHDN; CDR2 reads FVKESK. Between the trimmed V and J ends, which lost 1 base and 8 bases, there was a span of 11 bases. This CDR3 reads CASSQVSVRGYTF. CDR3 nucleotide sequence: TGTGCCAGCAGCCAAGTATCGGTACGGGGCTACACCTTC.

The chain combines TRBV27 with TRBJ2-3, with D uncertain. CDR3 length: 15 residues. The V end was cut by 0 bases, the J end by 3 bases, with 10 bases between. Per the germline V gene, CDR1 is MNHEY and CDR2 is SMNVEV (reference sequence). CDR3 nucleotides: TGTGCCAGCAGTTTATCGCAGCCCCGAACAGATACGCAGTATTTT. Residues: CASSLSQPRTDTQYF.

The gene calls are TRBV4-1 and TRBJ1-4; D possibly corresponds to TRBD1 (6 bases). V was trimmed by 0 bases and J by 8 bases, leaving 13 bases between them. Germline CDR1 reads MGHRA; CDR2 reads YSYEKL. The CDR3 consists of 15 residues. CDR3 sequence reads: CASSQDWDTGEKLFF. Written as DNA, the CDR3 is TGCGCCAGCAGCCAAGATTGGGATACAGGGGAAAAACTGTTTTTT.

The CDR3 loop reads CASSGRGEDTEAFF. Written as DNA, the CDR3 is TGCGCCAGCAGTGGCCGGGGTGAGGACACTGAAGCTTTCTTT. The chain is built from TRBV10-1 and TRBJ1-1; no definite D call. Germline V lookup: CDR1 WNHNN, CDR2 SYGVQD (reference sequence). The CDR3 covers 14 residues. V was cut by 4 bases and J by 3 bases, with 12 bases left in between.

This chain links TRBV10-3 with TRBJ1-2; TRBD1 agrees at 9 bases. CDR1 is ENHRY, CDR2 SYGVKD, per germline. This CDR3 spans 15 amino acids. Germline trimming cut 7 bases from V and 4 bases from J; bases unmatched to any gene: 10. DNA for the CDR3: TGTGCCATCACCCATCCGGGACAGGGTACCTATGGCTACACCTTC. Residues: CAITHPGQGTYGYTF.